These 20 T cell receptor beta chains share one sample of origin, sequenced in a study of spatial heterogeneity in lung cancer. Whole-study results and caveats: Expanded alpha and beta TCR counts within tumors tracked tumor mutation counts.

No antigen is known for these receptors. TCRdb used MiXCR to reprocess the 5' RACE reads, holding one entry per CDR3 protein. The table shows about 3,500 distinct CDR3 sequences, with over 14% occurring only once. Noted time point: sample taken at primary tumor resection. Sample: lung tumor tissue, taken at surgery. The receptor source for this set is a female donor with early-stage non-small cell lung cancer.

The V call is TRBV20-1, the J call TRBJ1-1; D is uncertain. V was cut by 8 bases and J by 1 base, with 14 bases left in between. This CDR3 comprises 13 residues. The germline gives CDR1 DFQATT, CDR2 SNEGSKA (reference sequence). CDR3 residues: CSPHPGGNTEAFF. For the CDR3, the DNA is TGCAGTCCTCACCCGGGCGGGAACACTGAAGCTTTCTTT.

This clonotype was observed a few times. The J gene is TRBJ1-1, the V gene TRBV7-2; D not certain. V was pared by 2 bases and J by 4 bases, with 2 bases between. Germline V lookup: CDR1 SGHTA, CDR2 FQGNSA. CDR3 length equals 11 residues. CDR3 in amino acids: CASSLFTEAFF. In DNA, the CDR3 is TGTGCCAGCAGCTTATTCACTGAAGCTTTCTTT. Based on the CDR3 plus reference TRBV7-2 and TRBJ1-1, the full variable domain is GAGVSQSPSNKVTEKGKDVELRCDPISGHTALYWYRQSLGQGLEFLIYFQGNSAPDKSGLPSDRFSAERTGGSVSTLTIQRTQQEDSAVYLCASSLFTEAFFGQGTRLTVV.

This clonotype rates as medium-sized. The genes are TRBV20-1 and TRBJ2-5, with TRBD2 matching over 7 bases. Trimming cost V 0 bases and J 3 bases; bases outside gene matches: 7. CDR3 length equals 15 residues. The germline V gene encodes CDR1 DFQATT and CDR2 SNEGSKA (reference sequence). The CDR3 sequence is CSARELRLAEETQYF. The CDR3 DNA reads TGCAGTGCTAGAGAGTTACGGCTAGCGGAAGAGACCCAGTACTTC.

At least ten counts were recorded for this clonotype. The chain couples TRBV15 to TRBJ1-2, with D perhaps TRBD1 (6 bases). Germline V lookup: CDR1 LNHNV, CDR2 YYDKDF (reference sequence). This CDR3 has 15 amino acids. Trimming took 1 base from V and 4 from J, leaving 13 bases between them. DNA of the CDR3: TGTGCCACCAGCAGAGCCAGGGGAGAATTCTATGGCTACACCTTC. This translates into CATSRARGEFYGYTF.

Many counts were recorded for this clonotype. The chain couples TRBV7-8 to TRBJ2-2; 12 bases agree with TRBD2. J was trimmed by 0 bases and V by 2 bases; bases with no gene match: 4. CDR3 length: 18 amino acids. Germline values: CDR1 SGHVS, CDR2 FQNEAQ. The CDR3 DNA follows: TGTGCCAGCAGCTTACACGGGACTAGCGGGTCGAACACCGGGGAGCTGTTTTTT. Protein sequence: CASSLHGTSGSNTGELFF. Variable domain in full (rest from reference TRBV7-8 and TRBJ2-2): GAGVSQSPRYKVAKRGQDVALRCDPISGHVSLFWYQQALGQGPEFLTYFQNEAQLDKSGLPSDRFFAERPEGSVSTLKIQRTQQEDSAVYLCASSLHGTSGSNTGELFFGEGSRLTVL.

This clonotype is medium-sized by share. The chain carries TRBV12-3 or TRBV12-4 and TRBJ1-1; TRBD1 agrees at 7 bases. The CDR3 consists of 14 residues. V trimming: 5 bases; J trimming: 5 bases; junction bases outside the gene matches: 8. The CDR3 sequence: CASSPGQKGTEAFF. The CDR3 DNA sequence: TGTGCCAGCAGTCCGGGACAGAAGGGGACTGAAGCTTTCTTT.

J is TRBJ1-1 and V is TRBV29-1; D ambiguous. Germline assignment: CDR1 SQVTM and CDR2 ANQGSEA. The CDR3 runs 14 residues. V was clipped by 5 bases and J by 5 bases, with 18 bases between them. The CDR3, as DNA: TGCAGCGTTCGACACCCCGCCAAGAAAACTGAAGCTTTCTTT. It codes for CSVRHPAKKTEAFF.

Many counts were recorded for this clonotype. This chain joins TRBV6-2 or TRBV6-3 and TRBJ2-7; 7 bases are shared with TRBD2. The CDR3 length is 14 residues. Trimming took 10 bases from V and 2 from J; bases not matched to a gene: 11. CDR1 MNHEY and CDR2 SVGEGT come from the germline V gene. CDR3 loop: CATQFLAGAYEQYF. As DNA, the CDR3 is TGTGCCACCCAATTTTTAGCGGGTGCCTACGAGCAGTACTTC.

By sample fraction, this clonotype is medium-sized (0.01 to 0.1%). This chain connects TRBV6-5 to TRBJ1-2, with D unresolved. This CDR3 has 12 residues. CDR1 MNHEY and CDR2 SVGAGI come from the germline V gene. Trimming took off 6 bases at V and 9 bases at J, with 14 bases between the two ends. The CDR3 nucleotides are TGTGCCAGCAGCCCCGGGTCAGCCAGCTACACCTTC. This codes for CASSPGSASYTF.

This clonotype is labeled medium-sized. The V gene is TRBV7-3, the J gene TRBJ2-3, with TRBD2 matching over 10 bases. The CDR3 is made up of 17 amino acids. The germline CDR1 and CDR2 sequences are SGHTA and FQGTGA. Trimming cost V 0 bases and J 2 bases; bases outside gene matches: 5. The CDR3 spells CASSLTSGGRNTDTQYF. CDR3 sequence (DNA): TGTGCCAGCAGCTTAACTAGCGGGGGGAGAAACACAGATACGCAGTATTTT.

By sample share, this clonotype is large. The chain uses TRBV6-2 or TRBV6-3 and TRBJ1-2; 7 bases are a match to TRBD1. CDR1 is MNHEY and CDR2 is SVGEGT in the germline V gene. CDR3 size: 15 residues. J was trimmed by 5 bases and V by 2 bases; bases with no gene match: 8. The CDR3 region has the DNA TGTGCCAGCAGTTACCGTGACAGGGCTGGATATGGCTACACCTTC. Translation gives CASSYRDRAGYGYTF.

By sample share, this clonotype is medium-sized. The rearrangement links TRBV19 to TRBJ2-1; TRBD1 matches 8 bases. The CDR3 consists of 15 residues. The ends lost 0 bases at V and 5 bases at J; junction bases unmatched: 3. Germline lookup yields CDR1 LNHDA and CDR2 SQIVND (reference sequence). The CDR3: CASSIEGRGHNEQFF. Here the CDR3 DNA reads TGTGCCAGTAGTATAGAGGGCAGGGGGCACAATGAGCAGTTCTTC. Based on the CDR3 plus reference TRBV19 and TRBJ2-1, the full variable domain is DGGITQSPKYLFRKEGQNVTLSCEQNLNHDAMYWYRQDPGQGLRLIYYSQIVNDFQKGDIAEGYSVSREKKESFPLTVTSAQKNPTAFYLCASSIEGRGHNEQFFGPGTRLTVL.

To note about this clonotype: This sequence may be a read error, since a much larger clone differs from it by one base. Here the CDR3 reads CSESRERGEADTQYF. CDR3 DNA: TGCAGTGAGTCTAGAGAGCGGGGGGAAGCAGATACGCAGTATTTT. The rearrangement joins TRBV20-1 to TRBJ2-3; 9 bases are a match to TRBD2. CDR1 is DFQATT, CDR2 SNEGSKA, per germline (reference sequence). CDR3 size: 15 residues. J gave up 4 bases and V 7 bases, and 12 bases lay outside the gene matches.

By share, this clonotype counts as medium-sized. The CDR3 is CASSLSGFDQPQHF. The CDR3 DNA sequence: TGTGCCAGCAGCTTATCAGGGTTTGATCAGCCCCAGCATTTT. J is TRBJ1-5 and V is TRBV7-8; D might be TRBD1 (5 bases). This CDR3 has 14 amino acids. Per germline, CDR1 SGHVS and CDR2 FQNEAQ. V was clipped by 2 bases and J by 5 bases, with 10 bases between them.

This clonotype qualifies as medium-sized. V is TRBV7-9 and J is TRBJ2-3; tentative D call: TRBD1 (5 bases). The V end lost 10 bases, the J end lost 4 bases, and 18 bases lay between the germline ends. The germline CDR1 and CDR2 sequences are SEHNR and FQNEAQ (reference sequence). The CDR3 sequence is 14 residues long. CDR3 DNA sequence: TGTGCCATATTCGGTGGGGTCAGGGCAGATACGCAGTATTTT. The encoded protein is CAIFGGVRADTQYF.

By share of the sample, this clonotype is medium-sized. V and J are TRBV7-8 and TRBJ1-2; tentatively, D is TRBD1 (5 bases). Looked up from germline, CDR1 is SGHVS and CDR2 is FQNEAQ. The germline V and J ends were trimmed by 2 bases and 0 bases, with 13 bases remaining between them. The CDR3 is 16 amino acids. This CDR3 is CASSLPDSSSNYGYTF. The CDR3 DNA sequence: TGTGCCAGCAGCTTACCCGACAGTTCCTCTAACTATGGCTACACCTTC.

This clonotype was seen repeatedly, ten times or more. This chain uses TRBV11-2 with TRBJ2-5; D is uncertain. The V end lost 5 bases, the J end lost 4 bases, and 14 bases lay between the germline ends. The CDR3 extends over 14 amino acids. Germline assignment: CDR1 SGHAT and CDR2 FQNNGV. The DNA for the CDR3 is TGTGCCAGCAGCCTAGGGCCCGAAGGAGAGACCCAGTACTTC. It encodes CASSLGPEGETQYF.

CDR3 nucleotide sequence: TGCAGCGCCGGACAGTCGGGTGTCCGGAACACTGAAGCTTTCTTT. Its protein product is CSAGQSGVRNTEAFF. V gene TRBV29-1 combines with J gene TRBJ1-1; D may be TRBD1 (6 bases). Germline V gene data show CDR1 as SQVTM and CDR2 as ANQGSEA. V lost 7 bases and J 1 base, leaving 19 bases between the germline ends. The CDR3 totals 15 residues. Combining the CDR3 with reference TRBV29-1 and TRBJ1-1 gives the whole variable domain SAVISQKPSRDICQRGTSLTIQCQVDSQVTMMFWYRQQPGQSLTLIATANQGSEATYESGFVIDKFPISRPNLTFSTLTVSNMSPEDSSIYLCSAGQSGVRNTEAFFGQGTRLTVV.

This clonotype was seen only a few times. The CDR3 loop reads CASSTNDGQETQYF. The CDR3, as DNA: TGTGCCAGCAGCACCAACGACGGACAAGAGACCCAGTACTTC. This chain joins TRBV9 and TRBJ2-5; D is uncertain. The V and J ends lost 4 bases and 2 bases respectively, with 12 bases between them. The length of the CDR3 is 14 residues. The germline V gene has CDR1 SGDLS and CDR2 YYNGEE.

This clonotype was picked up many times. The rearrangement uses TRBV20-1 and TRBJ1-2, with no clear D. CDR1 DFQATT and CDR2 SNEGSKA come from the germline V gene (reference sequence). V lost 6 bases, J lost 4 bases, and 18 bases lay in between. The CDR3 is 14 residues long. CDR3 sequence reads: CSAWTSIISYGYTF. The CDR3 DNA is TGCAGTGCGTGGACGTCGATCATTTCCTATGGCTACACCTTC.